This TCR beta chain is drawn from a study of T cells in Graves' hyperthyroidism and ophthalmopathy. From RNA transcripts, TCR beta CDR3 regions were amplified. Using the HTBI primer set, a first-round RT-PCR was run on the TCR CDR3. TCRdb reprocessed the multiplex PCR reads via MiXCR and lists one record per CDR3 protein. The table shows about 480,000 distinct CDR3 sequences, with 20% to 25% occurring only once. Trimming stripped 3 bases from V and 13 bases from J, with 19 bases between. This CDR3 comprises 15 residues. CDR1 is KGHSH and CDR2 is LQKENI in the germline V gene. Overall study findings and caveats: Most expanded thyroid clonotypes above 0.001 also appeared in blood.

Concerning this clonotype: The antigen remains unidentified.

The TCR sequence derives from a woman between 65 and 79 years old with Graves' ophthalmopathy. This chain joins TRBV18 and TRBJ1-6; possible D gene TRBD1, 5 bases. Input material: blood. CDR3 bases: TGTGCCAGCTCACCTACCCGGACAAATTACACCCCCCTCCACTTT. The encoded protein is CASSPTRTNYTPLHF.